This TCR beta chain was captured in a study of T cells in localized non-small cell lung cancer. Notes on the study in general: Longer survival (overall) was linked to higher T cell density in blood. There was higher T cell clonality in uninvolved adjacent lung than in tumor, and it was highest there. Because sequencing included only one region (of the tumor), heterogeneity remains possible. When the top 100 tumor clones were examined, a median about 60 of them also appeared in the adjacent lung, which was paired and uninvolved.

This clone was detected only once. Its antigen is not identified. Clones were read by immunoSEQ multiplex PCR, and TCRdb kept only the in-frame ones, dropping some. The table lists around 64,000 clones, roughly 79% of them singletons. Germline CDR1 and CDR2: MNHEY and SMNVEV (reference sequence). This CDR3 contains 14 residues. The germline V and J ends were trimmed by 4 bases and 3 bases, with 13 bases remaining between them. The chain recombines TRBV27 with TRBJ2-7, with D possibly being TRBD2 (6 bases). The source of this sequence is a man aged 35-75 years with stage II lung adenocarcinoma. The source material was PBMCs, sampled before any cancer treatment. The CDR3 reads CASSWTKPIYEQYF. The CDR3 nucleotides read TGTGCCAGCAGTTGGACTAAACCTATCTACGAGCAGTACTTC.